This T cell receptor (beta chain) was observed in a study of blood T cell repertoires in COVID-19. Study details: T cells, B-cell-depleted T cells, or PBMCs supplied cDNA or gDNA.

Trimming shortened V by 6 bases and J by 3 bases, and 11 bases separated the two germline ends. The CDR3 runs to 13 residues. Per the germline V gene, CDR1 is KGHSH and CDR2 is LQKENI. For this clone: The sample holds other DNA sequences that translate to the same CDR3.

Authors' data handling: Researchers report that nucleated cell counts were estimated from reference gene primer amplification. The assay was immunoSEQ multiplex PCR, and TCRdb's table has in-frame clones only and misses some. D and trimming were read from the DNA, whereas the V and J calls and clone size are those reported in that table. The table lists about 250,000 clones, 88% of them singletons, with about 3% in the top ten. Categorization into cohorts depended on clinical history that participants reported. What was sequenced was PBMCs or T cells enriched from blood (not recorded which). The rearrangement joins TRBV18 to TRBJ1-1; a possible D gene is TRBD1 (6 bases). The clonotype originates from a woman between 50 and 59 years old who had recovered from COVID-19. The CDR3 coding sequence is TGTGCCAGCTCCCAGGGGTTGGACACTGAAGCTTTCTTT. Protein: CASSQGLDTEAFF.